This passage covers 32 T cell receptor beta chains from one sample sequenced in a study of Graves' ophthalmopathy and Graves' hyperthyroidism. TCR beta CDR3 regions were amplified from RNA transcripts. The first round was an RT-PCR with HTBI primers, and the second round was a multiplex PCR. One entry per CDR3 protein results from TCRdb running MiXCR on the multiplex PCR reads. This table holds some 1.1 million distinct CDR3 sequences, about 35% found once. Sequencing input: peripheral blood or thyroid tissue (not recorded which). The receptor set was obtained from an adult man with Graves' hyperthyroidism.

As concerns this clonotype: The junction differs from germline at one of its ends, possibly a read error. This rearrangement joins TRBV5-6 to TRBJ1-6; 7 bases map to TRBD1. Germline CDR1 and CDR2: SGHDT and YYEEEE. The length of the CDR3 is 16 residues. CDR3 residues: CASSHTPTGKNSPLHF. The DNA for the CDR3 is TGTGCCAGCAGCCACACACCGACAGGGAAGAATTCTCCCCTCCACTTT.

This clonotype was seen repeatedly, ten times or more. The chain recombines TRBV6-5 with TRBJ1-4; D ambiguous. In germline, CDR1 is MNHEY, CDR2 SVGAGI. Trimming left V 5 bases short and J 5 bases short, with 15 bases between. The CDR3 covers 15 residues. CDR3 DNA sequence: TGTGCCAGCAGTCCCCTGGTGAAAGGGAATGAAAAACTGTTTTTT. The encoded protein is CASSPLVKGNEKLFF.

This chain uses TRBV11-3 with TRBJ2-6; D might be TRBD1 (5 bases). Germline assignment: CDR1 SGHNT and CDR2 YENEEA. The CDR3 has 12 amino acids. V was trimmed by 3 bases and J by 8 bases, leaving 5 bases between them. Written as DNA, the CDR3 is TGTGCCAGCAGCTTGGGGCCCAACGTCCTGACTTTC. This translates into CASSLGPNVLTF.

This clonotype was seen more than once but under ten times. V usage is TRBV6-5 and J usage is TRBJ2-7; D perhaps matches TRBD2 (5 bases). Germline CDR1 is MNHEY and CDR2 is SVGAGI. V was cut by 7 bases and J by 6 bases, with 22 bases left in between. This CDR3 comprises 15 residues. Here the CDR3 DNA reads TGTGCCAGCACCTACGCAGGAAGCGGAAAGGGCGAGCAGTACTTC. Its protein is CASTYAGSGKGEQYF.

This clonotype was recorded many times. This chain connects TRBV19 to TRBJ1-1; a possible D gene is TRBD1 (6 bases). Deletions cut 7 bases from V and 7 bases from J, with 13 bases between. The germline V gene has CDR1 LNHDA and CDR2 SQIVND (reference sequence). CDR3 length: 12 residues. The CDR3 bases are TGTGCCAGTACTTCACAGGGAAATGAAGCTTTCTTT. Its protein product is CASTSQGNEAFF.

This clonotype was counted at least ten times. The rearrangement uses TRBV7-3 and TRBJ1-1, with D maybe TRBD1 (5 bases). V was trimmed by 2 bases and J by 1 base, leaving 11 bases between them. The germline V gene has CDR1 SGHTA and CDR2 FQGTGA. CDR3 length: 15 amino acids. CDR3 sequence: CASSLSEGKNTEAFF. DNA of the CDR3: TGTGCCAGCAGCTTATCCGAGGGGAAGAACACTGAAGCTTTCTTT.

This chain links TRBV9 with TRBJ2-1, with 10 bases matching TRBD2. There are 14 residues in the CDR3. The V gene's germline CDR1 is SGDLS and CDR2 YYNGEE. V shed 7 bases, J shed 4 bases, and the junction held 5 bases outside the gene matches. The CDR3: CASAGTSVYNEQFF. For the CDR3, the DNA is TGTGCCAGCGCCGGGACTAGCGTGTACAATGAGCAGTTCTTC.

In its sample, this clonotype was seen many times. V gene TRBV2 combines with J gene TRBJ1-5, with TRBD1 matching 8 bases. V lost 1 base and J lost 4; bases outside the gene matches: 9. CDR1 and CDR2 (germline): SNHLY, FYNNEI. The length of the CDR3 is 17 residues. The CDR3 DNA follows: TGTGCCAGCAGTGAAGTGGGGGGGACAGGAAGAAATCAGCCCCAGCATTTT. Amino acid sequence: CASSEVGGTGRNQPQHF.

Ten or more counts support this clonotype. The chain links TRBV7-9 to TRBJ2-5; D gene ambiguous. The CDR3 covers 13 residues. Germline CDR1 is SEHNR and CDR2 is FQNEAQ (reference sequence). V shed 3 bases and J shed 5 bases, with 10 bases lying between them. The CDR3 loop reads CASSLGRSETQYF. DNA of the CDR3: TGTGCCAGCAGCTTGGGTAGGAGTGAGACCCAGTACTTC. The full variable domain, rest sourced from reference TRBV7-9 and TRBJ2-5, is DTGVSQNPRHKITKRGQNVTFRCDPISEHNRLYWYRQTLGQGPEFLTYFQNEAQLEKSRLLSDRFSAERPKGSFSTLEIQRTEQGDSAMYLCASSLGRSETQYFGPGTRLLVL.

V and J are TRBV10-2 and TRBJ2-7; TRBD2 aligns across 13 bases. V lost 4 bases to trimming and J lost 5 bases; unmatched junction nucleotides: 11. The CDR3 totals 17 residues. CDR1 and CDR2 (germline): WSHSY, SAAADI. For the CDR3, the DNA is TGCGCCAGCAGTGCCGGACTAGCGGGAGTGCTAAGCCACGAGCAGTACTTC. Its protein is CASSAGLAGVLSHEQYF.

This clonotype was seen a handful of times. The chain links TRBV4-3 to TRBJ1-5, with D perhaps TRBD1 (6 bases). Trimming shortened V by 3 bases and J by 5 bases, and 14 bases separated the two germline ends. Germline CDR1 and CDR2: LGHNA and YSLEER. This CDR3 has 15 residues. The CDR3 DNA follows: TGCGCCAGCAGCCAGATGACAGGTCATGATCAGCCCCAGCATTTT. It encodes CASSQMTGHDQPQHF.

The CDR3 region is CASSPQGQGTLPYGYTF. CDR3 nucleotides: TGTGCCAGCAGCCCCCAGGGACAGGGGACTTTACCATATGGCTACACCTTC. This chain joins TRBV25-1 and TRBJ1-2; TRBD1 matches at 10 bases. Losses at the gene ends were 6 bases for V and 5 bases for J; bases not matched to a gene: 15. Germline-derived CDR1 and CDR2 are MGHDK and SYGVNS. The CDR3 length is 17 residues.

This clonotype has a count of ten or more. The chain has TRBV2 and TRBJ1-3, with D perhaps matching TRBD1 (5 bases). This CDR3 has 16 amino acids. Trimming stripped 6 bases from V and 0 bases from J, with 15 bases between. The germline CDR1 and CDR2 sequences are SNHLY and FYNNEI. The CDR3 reads CASSEGPLRSGNTIYF. CDR3 sequence (DNA): TGTGCCAGCAGCGAGGGACCTTTACGCTCTGGAAACACCATATATTTT.

This clonotype was seen at least ten times. The V gene is TRBV20-1, the J gene TRBJ1-5; D perhaps matches TRBD1 (5 bases). CDR3 size: 15 residues. V dropped 1 base and J dropped 2 bases, with 12 bases sitting between them. The V gene's germline CDR1 is DFQATT and CDR2 SNEGSKA (reference sequence). The CDR3 loop is CSARVSQGGNQPQHF. The CDR3 DNA is TGCAGTGCTAGAGTGTCTCAGGGCGGCAATCAGCCCCAGCATTTT.

The V gene is TRBV9, the J gene TRBJ1-1, with TRBD1 as a possible D gene (5 bases). The CDR3 length is 15 residues. Per germline, CDR1 SGDLS and CDR2 YYNGEE. V lost 0 bases to trimming and J lost 6 bases, with 15 bases between them. The CDR3 bases are TGTGCCAGCAGCGTAGGAGTCTGGGGGGGGGCTGAAGCTTTCTTT. Translating it yields CASSVGVWGGAEAFF. The full variable domain, with the rest looked up from reference TRBV9 and TRBJ1-1, is DSGVTQTPKHLITATGQRVTLRCSPRSGDLSVYWYQQSLDQGLQFLIQYYNGEERAKGNILERFSAQQFPDLHSELNLSSLELGDSALYFCASSVGVWGGAEAFFGQGTRLTVV.

V usage is TRBV7-9 and J usage is TRBJ2-7, with 7 bases fitting TRBD2. This CDR3 comprises 14 residues. The V gene end was trimmed by 4 bases and the J gene end by 12 bases; junction bases not matched to a gene: 15. Germline CDR1 and CDR2: SEHNR and FQNEAQ (reference sequence). Written as DNA, the CDR3 is TGTGCCAGCAGCTCCGTGGGGGGGAGGACGTTTTGGTACTTC. Residues: CASSSVGGRTFWYF.

This clonotype was recorded at least ten times. The CDR3 protein is CSANRGIDGYTF. In nucleotides, the CDR3 is TGCAGTGCAAACAGGGGAATCGATGGCTACACCTTC. The chain carries TRBV20-1 and TRBJ1-2, with 7 bases identical to TRBD1. J lost 6 bases, V lost 6 bases, and 7 bases had no gene match. This CDR3 has 12 residues. CDR1 is DFQATT, CDR2 SNEGSKA, per germline (reference sequence).

The chain recombines TRBV7-9 with TRBJ2-7, with 13 bases that match TRBD2. The junction had 8 bases not matched to a gene; V was cut back by 3 bases and J by 6 bases. The CDR3 has 16 amino acids. In germline, CDR1 is SEHNR, CDR2 FQNEAQ (reference sequence). The CDR3 bases are TGTGCCAGCAGCTTTTGGAGGACTAGCGGGAGAGGCGAGCAGTACTTC. Amino acids: CASSFWRTSGRGEQYF.

This clonotype has more than one count but fewer than ten. The rearrangement joins TRBV14 to TRBJ2-7; the match to TRBD2 covers 9 bases. Per the germline V gene, CDR1 is SGHDN and CDR2 is FVKESK. This CDR3 has 16 amino acids. V lost 4 bases and J lost 0; bases outside the gene matches: 7. CDR3 DNA sequence: TGTGCCAGCAGCCCCCTTAGCGGGGGCCTCTCCTACGAGCAGTACTTC. Protein: CASSPLSGGLSYEQYF.

This clonotype was recorded a few times. The chain uses TRBV28 and TRBJ2-7, with 11 bases matching TRBD1. The germline CDR1 and CDR2 sequences are MDHEN and SYDVKM. The ends lost 5 bases at V and 5 bases at J; junction bases unmatched: 8. CDR3 length equals 15 residues. The CDR3, as DNA: TGTGCCAGCAGTCCTTCGGGACAGGGGGGCGACGAGCAGTACTTC. It translates to CASSPSGQGGDEQYF.

The V and J genes are TRBV15 and TRBJ1-5; no clear D. The V and J ends lost 3 bases and 2 bases respectively, with 14 bases between them. The CDR3 extends over 16 amino acids. Germline assignment: CDR1 LNHNV and CDR2 YYDKDF (reference sequence). The CDR3 bases are TGTGCCACCAGCAGCGTTGCCGGTGTAGGCAATCAGCCCCAGCATTTT. Its protein is CATSSVAGVGNQPQHF.

This clonotype has ten or more counts. J is TRBJ1-5 and V is TRBV12-3 or TRBV12-4, with TRBD1 identical over 8 bases. Trimming at V came to 5 bases and at J to 3 bases, leaving 3 bases not matched to a gene. This CDR3 spans 14 amino acids. The CDR3 here is CASSGDRYNQPQHF. The CDR3 DNA reads as TGTGCCAGCAGTGGGGACAGGTACAATCAGCCCCAGCATTTT.

This clonotype has at least ten counts. This chain's CDR3 is CASSSEAGIGGYTF. The CDR3, as DNA: TGTGCCAGCAGCTCAGAGGCGGGGATAGGCGGCTACACCTTC. The V and J genes are TRBV7-8 and TRBJ1-2; D not certain. Germline assignment: CDR1 SGHVS and CDR2 FQNEAQ. Trimming took 4 bases from V and 8 from J, leaving 17 bases between them. CDR3 length: 14 residues. The full variable domain, in which reference TRBV7-8 and TRBJ1-2 provide the parts outside the CDR3, is GAGVSQSPRYKVAKRGQDVALRCDPISGHVSLFWYQQALGQGPEFLTYFQNEAQLDKSGLPSDRFFAERPEGSVSTLKIQRTQQEDSAVYLCASSSEAGIGGYTFGSGTRLTVV.

The V gene is TRBV20-1, the J gene TRBJ2-7; D gene unclear. Trimming left V 5 bases short and J 5 bases short, with 19 bases between. The CDR3 has 14 amino acids. Germline CDR1 and CDR2: DFQATT and SNEGSKA (reference sequence). The DNA of the CDR3 is TGCAGTGCTGGTTTACACTGGGGTGCCAACGAGCAGTACTTC. Translating gives CSAGLHWGANEQYF.

Many counts were recorded for this clonotype. The chain employs TRBV10-2 and TRBJ2-2; D call uncertain. This CDR3 has 13 residues. Germline V gene sequence: CDR1 WSHSY, CDR2 SAAADI. The V end lost 2 bases, the J end lost 3 bases, and 4 bases lay between the germline ends. This chain's CDR3 is CASSEPDTGELFF. The CDR3 bases are TGCGCCAGCAGTGAGCCGGACACCGGGGAGCTGTTTTTT.

The rearrangement links TRBV3-1 to TRBJ2-7; a weak D match, TRBD2 (5 bases). Germline CDR1 LGHDT, CDR2 YNNKEL (reference sequence). The CDR3 totals 14 residues. V lost 1 base and J 2 bases, leaving 9 bases between the germline ends. The CDR3 reads CASSQAGFPYEQYF. The CDR3 DNA follows: TGTGCCAGCAGCCAAGCGGGGTTCCCCTACGAGCAGTACTTC.

V gene TRBV7-8 combines with J gene TRBJ2-7; D is ambiguous. CDR3 size: 14 residues. CDR1 and CDR2 from the germline V gene are SGHVS and FQNEAQ. With 1 base removed from V and 6 bases from J, the gap between germline ends came to 13 bases. CDR3 region: CASSLDPLLGEQYF. The CDR3 coding sequence is TGTGCCAGCAGCTTAGACCCCCTCTTGGGCGAGCAGTACTTC.

With regard to this clonotype: This may come from a read error, since a much larger clone is one base off. The CDR3 carries no conserved terminal phenylalanine or tryptophan, so it likely arises from a read error. The genes are TRBV7-2 and TRBJ1-4, with no clear D. V was pared by 1 base and J by 0 bases, with 6 bases between. Germline loops: CDR1 SGHTA, CDR2 FQGNSA. The CDR3 has 15 residues. CDR3 loop: CASSLVPATNEKLFL. CDR3 sequence (DNA): TGTGCCAGCAGCTTAGTCCCAGCAACTAATGAAAAACTGTTTCTT.

In this sample, this clonotype turned up many times. The V gene is TRBV7-2, the J gene TRBJ1-3, with 10 nucleotides matching TRBD1. The CDR3 totals 18 residues. V lost 6 bases to trimming and J lost 0 bases; unmatched junction nucleotides: 11. Germline CDR1 reads SGHTA; CDR2 reads FQGNSA. The CDR3 sequence: CASSSRRDRGPSGNTIYF. The CDR3 DNA sequence: TGTGCCAGCAGTTCGAGGCGGGACAGGGGCCCCTCTGGAAACACCATATATTTT. Together with reference TRBV7-2 and TRBJ1-3, the CDR3 gives the full variable domain: GAGVSQSPSNKVTEKGKDVELRCDPISGHTALYWYRQSLGQGLEFLIYFQGNSAPDKSGLPSDRFSAERTGGSVSTLTIQRTQQEDSAVYLCASSSRRDRGPSGNTIYFGEGSWLTVV.

The V gene is TRBV24-1, the J gene TRBJ1-1; 8 bases are shared with TRBD1. The CDR3 consists of 13 residues. Germline loops: CDR1 KGHDR, CDR2 SFDVKD. Losses at the gene ends were 4 bases for V and 11 bases for J; bases not matched to a gene: 8. CDR3 nucleotide sequence: TGTGCCACCAGTGACTCCTGGACAGGGTACGCTTTCTTT. It yields the protein CATSDSWTGYAFF.

This clonotype was counted many times. This chain joins TRBV24-1 and TRBJ2-2; the match to TRBD2 covers 7 bases. In germline, CDR1 is KGHDR, CDR2 SFDVKD. The CDR3 has 15 amino acids. The V segment lost 5 bases and the J segment 0 bases; nucleotides outside the gene matches: 2. As DNA, the CDR3 is TGTGCCACCAGTGGCGGGGGAGCGAACACCGGGGAGCTGTTTTTT. This sequence encodes CATSGGGANTGELFF.

For this clonotype: A junction boundary mismatches the germline segment, possibly from a read error. The V call is TRBV20-1, the J call TRBJ2-7; 8 nucleotides align to TRBD2. The CDR3 length is 12 residues. The germline V gene encodes CDR1 DFQATT and CDR2 SNEGSKA (reference sequence). CDR3 protein: CSARDQAGVWCF. CDR3 DNA sequence: TGCAGTGCTAGAGATCAAGCGGGAGTATGGTGCTTC.